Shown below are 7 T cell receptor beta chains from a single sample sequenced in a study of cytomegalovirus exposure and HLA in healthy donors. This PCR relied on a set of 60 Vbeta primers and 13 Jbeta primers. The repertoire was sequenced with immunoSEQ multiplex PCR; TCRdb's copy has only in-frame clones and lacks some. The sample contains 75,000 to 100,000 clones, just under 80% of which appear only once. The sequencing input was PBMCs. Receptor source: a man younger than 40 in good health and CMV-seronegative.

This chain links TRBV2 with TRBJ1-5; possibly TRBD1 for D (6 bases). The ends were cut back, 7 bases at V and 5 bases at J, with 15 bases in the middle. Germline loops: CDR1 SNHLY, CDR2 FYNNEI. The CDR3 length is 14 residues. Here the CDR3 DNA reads TGTGCCAGCAAGAGATCGGGACAAGATCAGCCCCAGCATTTT. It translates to CASKRSGQDQPQHF. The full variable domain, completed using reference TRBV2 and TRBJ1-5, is EPEVTQTPSHQVTQMGQEVILRCVPISNHLYFYWYRQILGQKVEFLVSFYNNEISEKSEIFDDQFSVERPDGSNFTLKIRSTKLEDSAMYFCASKRSGQDQPQHFGDGTRLSIL.

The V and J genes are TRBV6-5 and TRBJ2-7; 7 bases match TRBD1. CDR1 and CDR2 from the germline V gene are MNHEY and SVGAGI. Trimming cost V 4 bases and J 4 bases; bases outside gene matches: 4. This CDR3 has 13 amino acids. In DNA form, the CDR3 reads TGTGCCAGCAGTTCTTTGACAGGGTACGAGCAGTACTTC. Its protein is CASSSLTGYEQYF.

In DNA form, the CDR3 reads TGTGCCAGCAACGCTAGGTGGAATGAGCAGTTCTTC. It is translated as CASNARWNEQFF. The chain recombines TRBV2 with TRBJ2-1; D gene ambiguous. V gave up 7 bases and J gave up 7 bases, with 11 bases separating them. CDR3 length: 12 residues. Germline CDR1 reads SNHLY; CDR2 reads FYNNEI.

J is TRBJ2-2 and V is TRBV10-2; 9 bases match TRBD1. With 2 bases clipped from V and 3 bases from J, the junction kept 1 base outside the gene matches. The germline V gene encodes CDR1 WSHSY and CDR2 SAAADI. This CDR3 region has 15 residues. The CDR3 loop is CASSEGTGYTGELFF. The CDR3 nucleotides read TGCGCCAGCAGTGAGGGGACAGGGTACACCGGGGAGCTGTTTTTT.

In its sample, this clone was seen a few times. CDR3 DNA sequence: TGTGCCAGCAGGACGACCGGGACAGTGGACTATGGCTACACCTTC. Amino acids: CASRTTGTVDYGYTF. This sequence joins TRBV6-5 and TRBJ1-2; 7 bases match TRBD1. From germline, CDR1 is MNHEY and CDR2 SVGAGI. The CDR3 contains 15 residues. After removal of 6 bases from V and 3 bases from J, the junction contained 10 bases not matched to a gene.

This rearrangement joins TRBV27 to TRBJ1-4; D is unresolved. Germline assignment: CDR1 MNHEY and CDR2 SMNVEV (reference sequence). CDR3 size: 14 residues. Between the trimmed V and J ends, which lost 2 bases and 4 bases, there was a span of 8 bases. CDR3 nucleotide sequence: TGTGCCAGCAGTTTAGGGAGAATTAATGAAAAACTGTTTTTT. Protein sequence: CASSLGRINEKLFF.

The CDR3 bases are TGTGCCAGCTCACCACCCCCGGGACAGAATGAGCAGTTCTTC. Its protein product is CASSPPPGQNEQFF. The chain has TRBV18 and TRBJ2-1; 7 nucleotides agree with TRBD1. The CDR3 consists of 14 residues. Trimming removed 0 bases from V and 7 bases from J; junction bases left unmatched: 3. The germline gives CDR1 KGHSH, CDR2 LQKENI. Combining the CDR3 with reference TRBV18 and TRBJ2-1 gives the whole variable domain NAGVMQNPRHLVRRRGQEARLRCSPMKGHSHVYWYRQLPEEGLKFMVYLQKENIIDESGMPKERFSAEFPKEGPSILRIQQVVRGDSAAYFCASSPPPGQNEQFFGPGTRLTVL.